This T cell receptor beta chain comes out of a study of OX40 agonist ivuxolimab in advanced cancers. About the research overall: Ivuxolimab, which patients received intravenously every 2 weeks, was dosed at 0.01 to 10 mg/kg. Aged roughly 20 to 85 with a mean of approximately 57 years, they were almost 85% male. Two patients with cutaneous melanoma and one with hepatocellular carcinoma, three in total, showed partial responses.

General observations from the study: Relative to CD4+ cells, CD8+ T cells on average had more expanded clones.

Worth noting for this clone: The antigen is not known.

Profiling relied on immunoSEQ multiplex PCR, and the TCRdb table lists in-frame clones only, not all of them. The data hold over 35,000 clones, with roughly nine tenths observed a single time. The V gene's germline CDR1 is GTSNPN and CDR2 SVGIG (reference sequence). The CDR3 contains 16 residues. After removal of 6 bases from V and 2 bases from J, the junction contained 14 bases not matched to a gene. The chain joins TRBV30 to TRBJ2-7, with 9 bases matching TRBD1. Material: CD4+ or CD8+ T cells sorted from blood, obtained in a trial of the OX40 agonist ivuxolimab. This sequence originates from an adult with an advanced solid tumor such as melanoma, head and neck, liver or kidney cancer. CDR3 nucleotide sequence: TGTGCCTGCGCCCCTCTTCGGGACAGGGATACCTACGAGCAGTACTTC. Amino acid sequence: CACAPLRDRDTYEQYF. Using reference TRBV30 and TRBJ2-7 for the parts outside the CDR3, the full variable domain is SQTIHQWPATLVQPVGSPLSLECTVEGTSNPNLYWYRQAAGRGLQLLFYSVGIGQISSEVPQNLSASRPQDRQFILSSKKLLLSDSGFYLCACAPLRDRDTYEQYFGPGTRLTVT.